A selection of T cell receptor beta chains follows, all from one sample in a study of blood T cell repertoires in COVID-19. The data were produced by immunoSEQ multiplex PCR, yet TCRdb's version contains in-frame clones alone and is incomplete. The sample yields about 320,000 clones, about 90% seen once. The sample consisted of peripheral blood. The receptors were sampled from a woman aged 25-40 years with COVID-19, enrolled during active disease. The CDR3 runs from the conserved cysteine through the conserved F or W. Fields, in order: V gene, CDR3 length, CDR3 protein.

V gene: TRBV4-1
CDR3 length: 13
CDR3 protein: CASSRTGDSPLHF

V gene: TRBV6-6
CDR3 length: 15
CDR3 protein: CASGTTGGGDYGYTF

V gene: TRBV11-2
CDR3 length: 14
CDR3 protein: CASSLVEVRETQYF

V gene: TRBV5-4
CDR3 length: 16
CDR3 protein: CASSSYSGGAPYEQYF

V gene: TRBV7-8
CDR3 length: 15
CDR3 protein: CASSPDRGDFQPQHF

V gene: TRBV12-3/TRBV12-4
CDR3 length: 12
CDR3 protein: CASSLFVAEQFF

V gene: TRBV2
CDR3 length: 15
CDR3 protein: CASSLATGSNQPQHF

V gene: TRBV2
CDR3 length: 16
CDR3 protein: CAIAGLVLLMNTEAFF

V gene: TRBV11-2
CDR3 length: 11
CDR3 protein: CASSLAQEQYF

V gene: TRBV6-6
CDR3 length: 17
CDR3 protein: CASSRTAAIGGKETQYF

V gene: TRBV4-1
CDR3 length: 15
CDR3 protein: CASSQEQGAGETQYF

V gene: TRBV4-1
CDR3 length: 15
CDR3 protein: CASSQDILGGYGYTF

V gene: TRBV19
CDR3 length: 15
CDR3 protein: CASRAPYGVLGGYTF

V gene: TRBV5-1
CDR3 length: 15
CDR3 protein: CASSSGGDGTDTQYF